This entry lists 21 T cell receptor beta chains sequenced from one sample in a study of blood T cell repertoires in COVID-19. Assay used: immunoSEQ multiplex PCR; TCRdb lists only in-frame clones, some missing. The profile shows around 230,000 clones, less than 90% of them singletons. Sequencing was done on a sample of peripheral blood. These receptor sequences come from a woman aged 70-85 years with active or convalescent COVID-19.

This chain uses TRBV5-6 with TRBJ2-5; 11 bases map to TRBD2. This CDR3 spans 15 amino acids. Germline V CDR1 and CDR2: SGHDT, YYEEEE. V gave up 4 bases and J gave up 2 bases; unmatched junction bases: 4. The CDR3 region has the DNA TGTGCCAGCAGCCCACTAGCGGGGGTACAAGAGACCCAGTACTTC. Translation: CASSPLAGVQETQYF.

The chain recombines TRBV28 with TRBJ1-2; no definite D call. Trimming took off 6 bases at V and 6 bases at J, with 11 bases between the two ends. Germline CDR1 MDHEN, CDR2 SYDVKM. The CDR3 spans 12 residues. The CDR3 DNA reads TGTGCCAGCAGCAGAGGGCAGAATGGCTACACCTTC. Protein: CASSRGQNGYTF.

V is TRBV10-3 and J is TRBJ2-5; TRBD2 is a possible D gene (6 bases). The germline V gene has CDR1 ENHRY and CDR2 SYGVKD. Between the trimmed V and J ends, which lost 0 bases and 1 base, there was a span of 9 bases. The CDR3 spans 15 residues. As DNA, the CDR3 is TGTGCCATCAGTGAGTCGGGCGGGGTCCAAGAGACCCAGTACTTC. Protein product: CAISESGGVQETQYF.

The chain has TRBV6-4 and TRBJ2-4, with D possibly being TRBD1 (6 bases). V lost 6 bases and J 0 bases, leaving 24 bases between the germline ends. Germline CDR1 and CDR2: MRHNA and SNTAGT. The CDR3 has 19 residues. Here the CDR3 reads CASRDRDKLIFSAKNIQYF. The CDR3 nucleotides are TGTGCCAGCAGGGACCGGGACAAATTAATTTTTTCAGCCAAAAACATTCAGTACTTC.

The table lists this clone with a count of one. V and J are TRBV20-1 and TRBJ1-1; D gene ambiguous. Trimming pared 3 bases from V and 4 bases from J, leaving 15 bases between. The germline V gene encodes CDR1 DFQATT and CDR2 SNEGSKA (reference sequence). This CDR3 comprises 14 residues. The CDR3 nucleotides are TGCAGTGCTAGTCTCCCGAGGGCGACCACTGAAGCTTTCTTT. Translation gives CSASLPRATTEAFF.

This clone was counted between two and nine times. The V and J genes are TRBV6-1 and TRBJ2-3, with 7 positions matching TRBD1. Germline V CDR1 and CDR2: MNHNS, SASEGT. The length of the CDR3 is 15 residues. The ends lost 3 bases at V and 2 bases at J; junction bases unmatched: 5. Here the CDR3 DNA reads TGTGCCAGCAGTGAGATGACAGGGTTCACAGATACGCAGTATTTT. Protein product: CASSEMTGFTDTQYF.

This sequence joins TRBV3-1 (or the pseudogene TRBV3-2) and TRBJ2-2, with unresolved D. Germline CDR1 LGHDT, CDR2 YNNKEL (reference sequence). Between the trimmed V and J ends, which lost 0 bases and 0 bases, there was a span of 5 bases. The CDR3 covers 15 residues. The CDR3 loop reads CASSQDSPNTGELFF. The CDR3 DNA follows: TGTGCCAGCAGCCAAGATAGCCCGAACACCGGGGAGCTGTTTTTT.

This CDR3 is CASSYPSGGAADTQYF. CDR3 DNA sequence: TGTGCCAGCAGCTATCCTAGCGGGGGGGCGGCTGATACGCAGTATTTT. This chain joins TRBV7-2 and TRBJ2-3; 12 positions match TRBD2. The CDR3 has 16 residues. The trim removed 4 bases at V and 6 bases at J, leaving 8 bases unmatched. Germline CDR1 and CDR2: SGHTA and FQGNSA.

The V and J genes are TRBV27 and TRBJ2-7; 10 nucleotides agree with TRBD1. Looked up from germline, CDR1 is MNHEY and CDR2 is SMNVEV (reference sequence). CDR3 length: 15 amino acids. V lost 2 bases, J lost 5 bases, and 6 bases stayed unmatched. CDR3 in amino acids: CASSLRAGTGDEQYF. The CDR3 DNA reads TGTGCCAGCAGTTTAAGGGCCGGGACAGGGGACGAGCAGTACTTC.

This clone occurred once. The genes are TRBV4-2 and TRBJ2-5, with D perhaps TRBD2 (5 bases). Trimming took 0 bases from V and 0 from J, leaving 17 bases between them. The CDR3 length is 18 residues. CDR1 and CDR2 (germline): LGHNA, YNFKEQ. CDR3 DNA: TGTGCCAGCAGCCAAGATTTGAGACGGGGAGCCCACCAAGAGACCCAGTACTTC. Its protein product is CASSQDLRRGAHQETQYF.

This sequence joins TRBV3-1 (or the pseudogene TRBV3-2) and TRBJ2-2; D possibly corresponds to TRBD1 (6 bases). The V end lost 6 bases, the J end lost 4 bases, and 12 bases lay between the germline ends. The CDR3 totals 14 residues. The germline V gene has CDR1 LGHDT and CDR2 YNNKEL (reference sequence). CDR3 sequence (DNA): TGTGCCAGCAGTCCGAACAGGGTCACCGGGGAGCTGTTTTTT. Translating gives CASSPNRVTGELFF.

As concerns this clone: This same CDR3 is encoded by further DNA sequences in the sample. The V gene is TRBV27, the J gene TRBJ1-1, with unresolved D. Germline-derived CDR1 and CDR2 are MNHEY and SMNVEV (reference sequence). The ends were cut back, 2 bases at V and 2 bases at J, with 6 bases in the middle. The CDR3 extends over 13 amino acids. The CDR3 nucleotides are TGTGCCAGCAGTTTAAGGAGCAACACTGAAGCTTTCTTT. Encoded protein: CASSLRSNTEAFF.

The rearrangement uses TRBV9 and TRBJ1-2; tentative D call: TRBD1 (5 bases). The V and J ends lost 3 bases and 6 bases respectively, with 18 bases between them. The CDR3 length is 15 residues. Germline V CDR1 and CDR2: SGDLS, YYNGEE. The CDR3 region has the DNA TGTGCCAGCAGCGCTTACGCGGGGGGGTTAGATGGCTACACCTTC. Amino acids: CASSAYAGGLDGYTF.

The chain employs TRBV7-9 and TRBJ1-1, with D unresolved. The CDR3 loop spans 12 amino acids. CDR1 and CDR2 (germline): SEHNR, FQNEAQ (reference sequence). The V and J ends lost 3 bases and 4 bases respectively, with 6 bases between them. The chain's CDR3 is CASSLESTEAFF. The CDR3 DNA reads TGTGCCAGCAGCTTGGAGAGCACTGAAGCTTTCTTT.

The CDR3 reads CASSTQGQGARGYTF. The CDR3 DNA reads TGCGCCAGCAGCACCCAGGGACAGGGTGCGAGAGGCTACACCTTC. This chain links TRBV5-1 with TRBJ1-2, with 9 nucleotides matching TRBD1. The length of the CDR3 is 15 residues. Germline loops: CDR1 SGHRS, CDR2 YFSETQ. V lost 4 bases to trimming and J lost 8 bases; unmatched junction nucleotides: 12.

This clone was recorded only once. The chain recombines TRBV7-8 with TRBJ2-3; 7 bases line up with TRBD2. The germline V gene has CDR1 SGHVS and CDR2 FQNEAQ. V lost 5 bases to trimming and J lost 1 base; unmatched junction nucleotides: 6. The CDR3 has 15 amino acids. The CDR3 coding sequence is TGTGCCAGCAGCCCGATGGGGGGGGGCACAGATACGCAGTATTTT. This encodes CASSPMGGGTDTQYF. Full variable domain (remainder filled in from reference TRBV7-8 and TRBJ2-3): GAGVSQSPRYKVAKRGQDVALRCDPISGHVSLFWYQQALGQGPEFLTYFQNEAQLDKSGLPSDRFFAERPEGSVSTLKIQRTQQEDSAVYLCASSPMGGGTDTQYFGPGTRLTVL.

This clone was recorded only once. This chain uses TRBV5-1 with TRBJ1-2; 7 nucleotides line up with TRBD1. This CDR3 is built from 13 residues. V shed 3 bases and J 5 bases; nucleotides not matched to a gene: 4. Germline lookup yields CDR1 SGHRS and CDR2 YFSETQ. The CDR3 sequence: CASSWGQTYGYTF. CDR3 in DNA: TGCGCCAGCAGCTGGGGACAGACATATGGCTACACCTTC.

The rearrangement links TRBV2 to TRBJ2-2; D possibly corresponds to TRBD1 (6 bases). The V end was cut by 8 bases, the J end by 5 bases, with 12 bases between. This CDR3 has 13 residues. CDR1 and CDR2 (germline): SNHLY, FYNNEI. CDR3 sequence: CASGGLWTGELFF. CDR3 nucleotides: TGTGCCAGCGGGGGCCTGTGGACCGGGGAGCTGTTTTTT.

This clone was detected only a few times. The V call is TRBV6-5, the J call TRBJ2-7; TRBD1 agrees at 10 bases. Trimming at V came to 5 bases and at J to 0 bases, leaving 4 bases not matched to a gene. CDR1 and CDR2 (germline): MNHEY, SVGAGI. The CDR3 totals 15 residues. This CDR3 is CASSPDRGSSYEQYF. In DNA form, the CDR3 reads TGTGCCAGCAGTCCGGACAGGGGGAGCTCCTACGAGCAGTACTTC.

The rearrangement joins TRBV7-2 to TRBJ2-7; 13 bases agree with TRBD2. Germline-derived CDR1 and CDR2 are SGHTA and FQGNSA. CDR3 length equals 16 residues. J gave up 6 bases and V 5 bases, and 10 bases lay outside the gene matches. Here the CDR3 reads CASSVRLAGGRVEQYF. The CDR3 nucleotides are TGTGCCAGCAGCGTAAGACTAGCGGGGGGTAGAGTCGAGCAGTACTTC. The whole variable domain, filled in from reference TRBV7-2 and TRBJ2-7, reads GAGVSQSPSNKVTEKGKDVELRCDPISGHTALYWYRQSLGQGLEFLIYFQGNSAPDKSGLPSDRFSAERTGGSVSTLTIQRTQQEDSAVYLCASSVRLAGGRVEQYFGPGTRLTVT.

This chain links TRBV4-1 with TRBJ1-2; 9 positions agree with TRBD1. V shed 4 bases and J 6 bases; nucleotides not matched to a gene: 9. The CDR3 is 15 residues long. CDR1 is MGHRA and CDR2 is YSYEKL in the germline V gene. CDR3 bases: TGCGCCAGCAGCCGAGATCCGGGACAGGGACATGGCTACACCTTC. Amino acid sequence: CASSRDPGQGHGYTF.